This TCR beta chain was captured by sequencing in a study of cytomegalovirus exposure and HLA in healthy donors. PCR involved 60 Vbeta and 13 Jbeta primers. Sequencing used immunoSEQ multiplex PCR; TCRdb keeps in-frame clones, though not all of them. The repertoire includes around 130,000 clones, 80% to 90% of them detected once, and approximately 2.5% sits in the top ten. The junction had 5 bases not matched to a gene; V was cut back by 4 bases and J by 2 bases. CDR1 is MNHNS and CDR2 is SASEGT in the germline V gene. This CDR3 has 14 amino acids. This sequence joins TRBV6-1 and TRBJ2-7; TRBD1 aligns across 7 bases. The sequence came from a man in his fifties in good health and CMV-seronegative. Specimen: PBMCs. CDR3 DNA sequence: TGTGCCAGCAGTGTAGACAGGGCGCCCTACGAGCAGTACTTC. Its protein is CASSVDRAPYEQYF.